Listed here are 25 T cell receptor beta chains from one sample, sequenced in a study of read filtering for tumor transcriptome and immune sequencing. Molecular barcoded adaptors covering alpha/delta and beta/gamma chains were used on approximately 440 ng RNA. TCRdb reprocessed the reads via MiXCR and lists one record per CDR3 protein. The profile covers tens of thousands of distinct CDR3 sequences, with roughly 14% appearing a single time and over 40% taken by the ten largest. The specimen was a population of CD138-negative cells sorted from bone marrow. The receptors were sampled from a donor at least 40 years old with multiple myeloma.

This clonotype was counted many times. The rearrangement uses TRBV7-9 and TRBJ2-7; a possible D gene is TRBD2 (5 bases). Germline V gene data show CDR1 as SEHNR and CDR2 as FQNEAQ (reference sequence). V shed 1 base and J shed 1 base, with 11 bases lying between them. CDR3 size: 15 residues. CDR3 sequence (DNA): TGTGCCAGCAGCTTAGTTGGGAGTTGGTCCTACGAGCAGTACTTC. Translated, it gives CASSLVGSWSYEQYF.

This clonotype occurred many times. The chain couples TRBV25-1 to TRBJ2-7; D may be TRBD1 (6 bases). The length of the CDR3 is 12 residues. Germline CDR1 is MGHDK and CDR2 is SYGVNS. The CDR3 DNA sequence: TGTGCTGCGGACAGCGATTCCTACGAGCAGTACTTC. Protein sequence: CAADSDSYEQYF.

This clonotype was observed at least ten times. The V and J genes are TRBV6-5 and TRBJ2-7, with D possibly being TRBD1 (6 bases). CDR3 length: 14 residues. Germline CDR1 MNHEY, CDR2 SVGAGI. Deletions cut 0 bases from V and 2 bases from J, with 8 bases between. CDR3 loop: CASSYSSGAYEQYF. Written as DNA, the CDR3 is TGTGCCAGCAGTTACTCCTCAGGGGCCTACGAGCAGTACTTC.

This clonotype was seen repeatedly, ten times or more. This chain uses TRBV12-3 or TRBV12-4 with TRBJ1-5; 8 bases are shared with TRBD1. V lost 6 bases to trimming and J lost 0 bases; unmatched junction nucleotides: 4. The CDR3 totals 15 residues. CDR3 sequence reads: CASSRDRNSNQPQHF. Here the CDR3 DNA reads TGTGCCAGCAGCCGGGACAGGAATAGCAATCAGCCCCAGCATTTT.

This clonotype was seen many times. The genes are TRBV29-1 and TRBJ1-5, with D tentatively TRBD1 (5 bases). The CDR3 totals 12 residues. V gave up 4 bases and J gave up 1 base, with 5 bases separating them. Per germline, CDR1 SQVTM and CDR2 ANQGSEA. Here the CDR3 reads CSVAGSNQPQHF. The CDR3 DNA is TGCAGCGTTGCAGGGAGCAATCAGCCCCAGCATTTT.

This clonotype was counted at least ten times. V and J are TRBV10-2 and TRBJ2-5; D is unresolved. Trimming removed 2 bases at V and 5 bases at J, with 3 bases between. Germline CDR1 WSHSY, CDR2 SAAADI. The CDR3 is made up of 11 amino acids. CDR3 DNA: TGCGCCAGCAGTGAGCGGGAGACCCAGTACTTC. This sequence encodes CASSERETQYF.

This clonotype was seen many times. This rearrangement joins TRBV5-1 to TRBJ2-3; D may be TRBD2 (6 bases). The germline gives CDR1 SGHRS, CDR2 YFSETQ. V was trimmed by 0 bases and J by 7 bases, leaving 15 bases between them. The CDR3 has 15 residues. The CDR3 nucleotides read TGCGCCAGCAGCTTGGGCCCGGGAGAGTCAAATACGCAGTATTTT. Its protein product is CASSLGPGESNTQYF.

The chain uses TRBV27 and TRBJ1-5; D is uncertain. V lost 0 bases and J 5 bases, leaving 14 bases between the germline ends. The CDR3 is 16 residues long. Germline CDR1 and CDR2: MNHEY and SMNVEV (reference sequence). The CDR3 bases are TGTGCCAGCAGTTTATCCATCTTATTGAGGGATCAGCCCCAGCATTTT. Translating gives CASSLSILLRDQPQHF.

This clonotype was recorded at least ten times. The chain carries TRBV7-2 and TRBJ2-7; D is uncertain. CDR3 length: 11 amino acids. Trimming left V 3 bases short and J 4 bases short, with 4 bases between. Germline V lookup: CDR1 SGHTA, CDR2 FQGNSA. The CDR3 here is CASSLFYEQYF. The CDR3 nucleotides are TGTGCCAGCAGCTTGTTTTACGAGCAGTACTTC.

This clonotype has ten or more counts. CDR3 in amino acids: CSARLAAPGTQYF. The DNA of the CDR3 is TGCAGTGCTAGGCTAGCGGCTCCGGGGACGCAGTATTTT. This chain connects TRBV20-1 to TRBJ2-3; 7 bases are a match to TRBD2. CDR1 and CDR2 from the germline V gene are DFQATT and SNEGSKA (reference sequence). Trimming at V came to 3 bases and at J to 9 bases, leaving 9 bases not matched to a gene. The CDR3 runs to 13 residues.

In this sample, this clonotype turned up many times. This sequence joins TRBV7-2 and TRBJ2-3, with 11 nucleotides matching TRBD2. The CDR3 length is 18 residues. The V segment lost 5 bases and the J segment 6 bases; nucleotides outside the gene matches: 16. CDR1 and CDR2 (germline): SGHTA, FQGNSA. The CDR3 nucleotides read TGTGCCAGCAGCGCCACTACTCAACTAGCGGGAGCCCTCGATACGCAGTATTTT. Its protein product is CASSATTQLAGALDTQYF.

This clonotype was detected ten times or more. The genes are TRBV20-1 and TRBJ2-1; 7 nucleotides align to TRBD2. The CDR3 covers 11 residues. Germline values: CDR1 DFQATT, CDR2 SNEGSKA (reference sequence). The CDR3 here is CRTGSGNEQFF. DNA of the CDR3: TGCAGAACCGGTAGCGGGAATGAGCAGTTCTTC.

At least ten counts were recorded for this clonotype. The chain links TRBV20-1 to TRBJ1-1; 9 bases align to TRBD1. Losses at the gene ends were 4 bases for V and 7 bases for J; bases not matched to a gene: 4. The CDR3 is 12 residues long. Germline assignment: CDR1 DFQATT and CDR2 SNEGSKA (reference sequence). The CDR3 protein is CSANRGRDEAFF. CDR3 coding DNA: TGCAGTGCTAACAGGGGGCGCGATGAAGCTTTCTTT.

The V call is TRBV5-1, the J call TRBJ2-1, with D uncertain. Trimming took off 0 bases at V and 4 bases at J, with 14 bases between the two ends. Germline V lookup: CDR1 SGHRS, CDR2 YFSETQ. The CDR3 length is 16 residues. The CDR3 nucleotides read TGCGCCAGCAGCTTGGGAGGTCGTCTAGGTTACAATGAGCAGTTCTTC. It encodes CASSLGGRLGYNEQFF.

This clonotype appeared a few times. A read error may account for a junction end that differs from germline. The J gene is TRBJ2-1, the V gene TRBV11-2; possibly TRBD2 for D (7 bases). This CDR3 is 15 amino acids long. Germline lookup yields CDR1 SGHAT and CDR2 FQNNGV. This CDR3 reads CAGSLVPVGGPEQFF. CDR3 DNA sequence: TGTGCCGGCAGCTTAGTCCCCGTGGGGGGGCCTGAGCAGTTCTTC.

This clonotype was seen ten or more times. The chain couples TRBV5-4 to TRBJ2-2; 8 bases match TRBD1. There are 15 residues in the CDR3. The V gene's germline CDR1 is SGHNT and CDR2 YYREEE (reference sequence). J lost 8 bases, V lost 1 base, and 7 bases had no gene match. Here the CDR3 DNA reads TGTGCCAGCAGCTTGAAGGGCAGGGGGCGTGGGGAGCTGTTTTTT. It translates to CASSLKGRGRGELFF.

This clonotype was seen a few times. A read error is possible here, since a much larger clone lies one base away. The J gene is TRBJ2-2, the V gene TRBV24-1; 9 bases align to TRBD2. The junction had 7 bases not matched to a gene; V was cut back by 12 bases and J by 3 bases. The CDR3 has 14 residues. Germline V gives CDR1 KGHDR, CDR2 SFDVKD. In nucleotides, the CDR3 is TGTGCCGCCGCGGGACTAGCTGACACCGGGGAGCTGTTTTTT. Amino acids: CAAAGLADTGELFF.

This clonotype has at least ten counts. The CDR3 is CASSRSRVGGDMNTGELFF. DNA for the CDR3: TGTGCCAGCAGTCGAAGCCGGGTGGGGGGTGACATGAACACCGGGGAGCTGTTTTTT. The chain links TRBV6-1 to TRBJ2-2; perhaps TRBD2 as D (6 bases). This CDR3 is built from 19 residues. Trimming pared 5 bases from V and 1 base from J, leaving 23 bases between. Germline lookup yields CDR1 MNHNS and CDR2 SASEGT.

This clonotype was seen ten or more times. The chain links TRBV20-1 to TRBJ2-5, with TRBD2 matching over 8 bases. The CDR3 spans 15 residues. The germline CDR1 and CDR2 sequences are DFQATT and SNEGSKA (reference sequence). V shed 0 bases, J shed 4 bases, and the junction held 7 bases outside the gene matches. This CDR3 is CSARDPGGPGETQYF. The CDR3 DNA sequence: TGCAGTGCTAGAGATCCGGGAGGGCCGGGAGAGACCCAGTACTTC.

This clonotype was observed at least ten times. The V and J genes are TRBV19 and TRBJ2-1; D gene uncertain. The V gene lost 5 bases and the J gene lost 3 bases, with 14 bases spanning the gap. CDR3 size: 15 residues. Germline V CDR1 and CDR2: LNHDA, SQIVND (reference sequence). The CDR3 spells CASSFPIGVYNEQFF. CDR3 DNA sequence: TGTGCCAGTAGTTTCCCCATTGGGGTCTACAATGAGCAGTTCTTC.

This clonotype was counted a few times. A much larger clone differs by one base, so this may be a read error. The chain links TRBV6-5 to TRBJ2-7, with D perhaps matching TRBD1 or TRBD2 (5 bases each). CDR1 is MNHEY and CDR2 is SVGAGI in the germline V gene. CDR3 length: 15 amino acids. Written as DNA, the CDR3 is TGTGCCAGCAGTTACTCTTCGGGGCCAACCTACGAGCGGTACTTC. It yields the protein CASSYSSGPTYERYF.

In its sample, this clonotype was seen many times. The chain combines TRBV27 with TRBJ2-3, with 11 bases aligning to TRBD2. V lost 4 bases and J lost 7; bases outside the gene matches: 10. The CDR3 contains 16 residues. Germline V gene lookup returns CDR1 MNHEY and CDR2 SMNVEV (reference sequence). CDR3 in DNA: TGTGCCAGCAGTTACACAACTAGCGGGAGAATTTATACGCAGTATTTT. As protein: CASSYTTSGRIYTQYF.

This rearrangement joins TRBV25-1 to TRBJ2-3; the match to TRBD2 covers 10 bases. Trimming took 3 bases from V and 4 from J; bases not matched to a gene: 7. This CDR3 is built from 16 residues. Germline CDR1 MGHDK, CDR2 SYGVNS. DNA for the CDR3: TGTGCCAGCAGTGAGGGACTAGCGATCTTCTCAGATACGCAGTATTTT. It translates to CASSEGLAIFSDTQYF. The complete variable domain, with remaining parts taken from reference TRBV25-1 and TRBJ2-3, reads EADIYQTPRYLVIGTGKKITLECSQTMGHDKMYWYQQDPGMELHLIHYSYGVNSTEKGDLSSESTVSRIRTEHFPLTLESARPSHTSQYLCASSEGLAIFSDTQYFGPGTRLTVL.

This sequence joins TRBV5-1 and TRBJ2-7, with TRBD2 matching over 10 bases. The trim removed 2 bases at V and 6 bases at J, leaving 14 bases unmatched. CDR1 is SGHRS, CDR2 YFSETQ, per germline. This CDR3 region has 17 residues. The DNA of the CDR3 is TGCGCCAGCAGCTTCTTGGCTAGCGGGAGTTTCCCGGCCGAGCAGTACTTC. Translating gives CASSFLASGSFPAEQYF.

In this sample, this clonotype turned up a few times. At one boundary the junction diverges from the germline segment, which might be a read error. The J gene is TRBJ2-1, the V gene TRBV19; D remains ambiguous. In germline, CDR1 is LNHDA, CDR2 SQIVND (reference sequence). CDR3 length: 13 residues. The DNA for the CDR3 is TGTGCCAGTAGTATCTCACTATCTAATGGGCAGTTCTTC. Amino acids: CASSISLSNGQFF.